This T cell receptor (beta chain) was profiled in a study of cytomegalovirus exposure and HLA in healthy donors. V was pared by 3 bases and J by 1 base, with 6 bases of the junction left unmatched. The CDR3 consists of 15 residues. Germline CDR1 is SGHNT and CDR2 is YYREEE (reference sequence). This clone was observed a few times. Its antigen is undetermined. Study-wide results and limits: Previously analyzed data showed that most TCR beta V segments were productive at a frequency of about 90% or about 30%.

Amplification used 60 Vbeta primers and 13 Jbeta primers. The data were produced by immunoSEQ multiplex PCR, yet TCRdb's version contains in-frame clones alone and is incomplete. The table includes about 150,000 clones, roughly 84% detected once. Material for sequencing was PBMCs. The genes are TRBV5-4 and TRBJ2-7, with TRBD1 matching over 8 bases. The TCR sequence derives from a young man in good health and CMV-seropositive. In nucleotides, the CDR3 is TGTGCCAGCAGCTCACGGGACAGGTTTTCCTACGAGCAGTACTTC. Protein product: CASSSRDRFSYEQYF.